This T cell receptor beta chain was captured by sequencing in a study of spatial heterogeneity in lung cancer. On the study more broadly: The donors comprised about 69 untreated early-stage non-small cell lung cancer patients. Sequenced were any available follow-up PBMC samples, which had been obtained a median of around two years after resection.

As to this clonotype: The target antigen is unknown.

Time point defined: blood at routine non-recurrence follow-up after resection. Unsorted samples of tumor, nontumor lung or frozen PBMC had their whole RNA sequenced. The study's findings and limits: The appearance of ubiquitous expanded tumor TCRs in blood was greater at resection than follow-up.

TCR cDNA molecules were tagged individually, and each one carried a unique molecular identifier. Via MiXCR, TCRdb re-called the 5' RACE reads, giving one row per CDR3 protein. This repertoire shows under 30,000 distinct CDR3 sequences, 5% to 6% found once; its top ten account for 20% to 25%. The sample here was PBMCs, taken at follow-up. This clonotype originated in a male donor with early-stage non-small cell lung cancer.

The CDR3 coding sequence is TGTGCCAGCAGTCAGGGTAAGGCTAGCGGAGCCTCGGAGCAGTACTTC. Protein product: CASSQGKASGASEQYF. V is TRBV6-6 and J is TRBJ2-7; TRBD2 aligns across 7 bases. Germline CDR1 is MNHNY and CDR2 is SVGAGI (reference sequence). Unmatched junction bases numbered 17, after V lost 5 bases and J lost 7 bases. This CDR3 spans 16 amino acids.